The next 14 T cell receptor beta chains were all read from a single sample in a study of graft-versus-host responses after intestinal transplantation. Profiled with immunoSEQ multiplex PCR; TCRdb holds only in-frame clones, not every one. The data show about 71,000 clones, roughly 87% seen once. No antigen has been assigned to these receptors. This sample comprised unstimulated CD8+ T cells sorted from spleen or lymph node cells, obtained before intestinal transplant. The receptors derive from a human donor who received an intestinal transplant.

The chain carries TRBV27 and TRBJ2-1; 13 bases align to TRBD2. The germline CDR1 and CDR2 sequences are MNHEY and SMNVEV (reference sequence). The CDR3 loop spans 13 amino acids. Germline trimming cut 6 bases from V and 15 bases from J; bases unmatched to any gene: 8. CDR3: CASSSPGLAGLFF. CDR3 in DNA: TGTGCCAGCAGCTCCCCGGGACTAGCGGGGCTGTTCTTC.

The chain couples TRBV5-1 to TRBJ2-7, with 9 positions matching TRBD1. The junction had 3 bases not matched to a gene; V was cut back by 2 bases and J by 6 bases. CDR1 and CDR2 (germline): SGHRS, YFSETQ. The CDR3 length is 13 residues. The CDR3 coding sequence is TGCGCCAGCAGCTTTACAGGGGGCGTCGAGCAGTACTTC. Amino acid sequence: CASSFTGGVEQYF.

This clone was observed a single time. The chain recombines TRBV5-4 with TRBJ2-1; no clear D. The germline CDR1 and CDR2 sequences are SGHNT and YYREEE (reference sequence). The V and J ends lost 3 bases and 0 bases respectively, with 10 bases between them. The CDR3 is 15 amino acids. CDR3 sequence: CASSSILSSYNEQFF. The CDR3 bases are TGTGCCAGCAGCTCAATACTTAGCTCCTACAATGAGCAGTTCTTC.

The rearrangement uses TRBV5-6 and TRBJ1-3; D is unresolved. The germline gives CDR1 SGHDT, CDR2 YYEEEE. V was cut by 3 bases and J by 3 bases, with 7 bases left in between. This CDR3 comprises 13 residues. The CDR3: CASSSRIGNTIYF. The DNA of the CDR3 is TGTGCCAGCAGCTCCAGGATTGGAAACACCATATATTTT.

This sequence joins TRBV7-2 and TRBJ2-7; 15 nucleotides match TRBD2. Germline V lookup: CDR1 SGHTA, CDR2 FQGNSA. The trim removed 2 bases at V and 9 bases at J, leaving 17 bases unmatched. The CDR3 runs 19 residues. In DNA form, the CDR3 reads TGTGCCAGCAGCTTATTGTCGTTGGGGACTAGCGGGGGGCCGGGGGGGCAGTACTTC. This translates into CASSLLSLGTSGGPGGQYF.

This chain joins TRBV13 and TRBJ2-3; D may be TRBD2 (6 bases). CDR1 is PRHDT and CDR2 is FYEKMQ in the germline V gene (reference sequence). V lost 9 bases and J lost 7, with 20 bases in between. The CDR3 is 14 residues long. The CDR3 sequence: CASMNSGPLNTQYF. The CDR3, as DNA: TGTGCCAGTATGAATAGCGGCCCCCTAAATACGCAGTATTTT.

The chain recombines TRBV27 with TRBJ1-2, with a tentative D call TRBD1 (5 bases). The V end was cut by 0 bases, the J end by 4 bases, with 9 bases between. CDR3 length: 14 residues. Germline assignment: CDR1 MNHEY and CDR2 SMNVEV (reference sequence). As DNA, the CDR3 is TGTGCCAGCAGTTTATCGGGGGGGGGCTATGGCTACACCTTC. Amino acids: CASSLSGGGYGYTF.

This chain joins TRBV2 and TRBJ1-2, with 7 nucleotides matching TRBD1. CDR1 is SNHLY, CDR2 FYNNEI, per germline. This CDR3 comprises 16 residues. The trim removed 4 bases at V and 3 bases at J, leaving 11 bases unmatched. The CDR3 reads CASSGFGAGTDYGYTF. Written as DNA, the CDR3 is TGTGCCAGCAGTGGATTCGGAGCCGGGACAGACTATGGCTACACCTTC. The complete variable domain, with remaining parts taken from reference TRBV2 and TRBJ1-2, reads EPEVTQTPSHQVTQMGQEVILRCVPISNHLYFYWYRQILGQKVEFLVSFYNNEISEKSEIFDDQFSVERPDGSNFTLKIRSTKLEDSAMYFCASSGFGAGTDYGYTFGSGTRLTVV.

In this sample, this clone turned up a few times. The rearrangement links TRBV6-1 to TRBJ2-7, with TRBD1 matching 8 bases. With V trimmed by 11 bases and J by 7 bases, 10 bases remained unmatched. This CDR3 comprises 12 residues. Germline CDR1 reads MNHNS; CDR2 reads SASEGT. For the CDR3, the DNA is TGTGCCTTGAGGCAGGGGGCAGGAGAGCAGTACTTC. It yields the protein CALRQGAGEQYF.

The chain employs TRBV11-3 and TRBJ2-1; tentative D call: TRBD1 (5 bases). Per germline, CDR1 SGHNT and CDR2 YENEEA. Deletions cut 0 bases from V and 7 bases from J, with 16 bases between. CDR3 size: 16 residues. The CDR3 sequence is CASSLDPRQGRNEQFF. CDR3 coding DNA: TGTGCCAGCAGCTTAGATCCCAGGCAGGGTAGAAATGAGCAGTTCTTC.

The CDR3 region has the DNA TGTGCCAGCAGCACTTCGGACAGCGAACCTACAGATACGCAGTATTTT. This translates into CASSTSDSEPTDTQYF. V gene TRBV5-6 combines with J gene TRBJ2-3; TRBD1 might be the D (6 bases). The CDR3 has 16 amino acids. V was shortened by 4 bases and J by 3 bases, with 18 bases between the two germline ends. Per the germline V gene, CDR1 is SGHDT and CDR2 is YYEEEE.

The chain combines TRBV9 with TRBJ2-7; TRBD2 agrees at 13 bases. Germline V CDR1 and CDR2: SGDLS, YYNGEE. V shed 0 bases and J 7 bases; nucleotides not matched to a gene: 13. The CDR3 is made up of 18 amino acids. CDR3 residues: CASSVEATSGGPPREQYF. The CDR3 DNA follows: TGTGCCAGCAGCGTAGAGGCGACTAGCGGGGGGCCTCCTAGGGAGCAGTACTTC.

This clone was seen a single time. The chain couples TRBV25-1 to TRBJ2-3; 9 bases agree with TRBD2. This CDR3 contains 15 residues. CDR1 and CDR2 (germline): MGHDK, SYGVNS. J gave up 5 bases and V 3 bases, and 6 bases lay outside the gene matches. The CDR3 bases are TGTGCCAGCAGTGAGGGGCGGGGGGGCGTAGATACGCAGTATTTT. Amino acid sequence: CASSEGRGGVDTQYF.

As to this clone: Other DNA sequences from this sample encode an identical CDR3 as well. CDR3 DNA: TGTGCCAGCAGCGTCGGCGGGGGGGCATCCTACAATGAGCAGTTCTTC. It specifies CASSVGGGASYNEQFF. The chain links TRBV9 to TRBJ2-1; TRBD2 agrees at 9 bases. The germline CDR1 and CDR2 sequences are SGDLS and YYNGEE. The CDR3 totals 16 residues. Losses at the gene ends were 2 bases for V and 1 base for J; bases not matched to a gene: 4.